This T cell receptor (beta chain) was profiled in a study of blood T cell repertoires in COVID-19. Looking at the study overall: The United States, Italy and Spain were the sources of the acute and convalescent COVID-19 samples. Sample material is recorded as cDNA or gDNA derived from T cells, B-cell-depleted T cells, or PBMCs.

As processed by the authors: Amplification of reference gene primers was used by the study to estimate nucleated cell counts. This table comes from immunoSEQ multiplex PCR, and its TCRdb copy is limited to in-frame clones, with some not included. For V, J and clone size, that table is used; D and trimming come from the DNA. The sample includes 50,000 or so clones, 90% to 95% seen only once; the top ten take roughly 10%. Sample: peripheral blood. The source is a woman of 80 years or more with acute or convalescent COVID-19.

In DNA form, the CDR3 reads TGTGCCAGACAGGGACAGGTGACAGATACGCAGTATTTT. Protein: CARQGQVTDTQYF. V gene TRBV2 combines with J gene TRBJ2-3, with 8 positions matching TRBD1. After removal of 9 bases from V and 3 bases from J, the junction contained 5 bases not matched to a gene. The germline V gene encodes CDR1 SNHLY and CDR2 FYNNEI. CDR3 length equals 13 residues.